This T cell receptor (beta chain) was found in a study of siplizumab effects on memory and regulatory T cells. V shed 6 bases and J shed 0 bases, with 7 bases lying between them. This CDR3 is built from 13 residues. The germline V gene has CDR1 LNHDA and CDR2 SQIVND (reference sequence). Produced via immunoSEQ multiplex PCR; TCRdb's table is partial and in-frame only. The sample lists around 94,000 clones; roughly nine tenths were seen once. Concerning this clone: Antigen specificity is unknown.

General study findings and limits: Siplizumab, the agent tested, significantly reduced alloreactive sequences traceable to unstimulated CD4+ memory cells. Only a minor fraction of alloreactive clones mapped to unstimulated subsets. Roughly 75-95% of proliferating CD4+ or CD8+ clones lacked a naive or memory phenotype that could be assigned. Unstimulated naive T cells seemed to show more diversity than memory cells did, and they also seemed to be among the major contributors to the alloresponse.

The chain uses TRBV19 and TRBJ2-3; D perhaps matches TRBD1 (5 bases). The source material was CD4+ T cells sorted from blood. The receptor's source is a human donor in good health. The CDR3 nucleotides read TGTGCCAGTAGCAGGGCCAGCACAGATACGCAGTATTTT. As protein: CASSRASTDTQYF.